A single sample gave rise to the 26 T cell receptor beta chains below, sequenced in a study of T cells in Graves' hyperthyroidism and ophthalmopathy (dated by TCRdb to about 2019). The library was made by multiplex PCR. The listed sequencing device is Illumina HiSeq 2000. Amplification of TCR beta CDR3 regions was carried out from RNA transcripts. The TCR CDR3 was subjected to a first round of RT-PCR using the HTBI primer set and the Qiagen OneStep RT-PCR kit. TCRdb itself trimmed the public reads at Q25 with fastp, ran MiXCR and retained productive beta chains. When rows share a CDR3 protein, they turn into one entry using the most common DNA and genes. This sample lists fewer than 550,000 distinct CDR3 sequences; about 15% were detected once. The top ten clonotypes cover 7.5% to 8% of the sample. Sequenced: blood. All receptors derive from a woman between 18 and 29 years old with Graves' hyperthyroidism.

There are many counts of this clonotype. The gene calls are TRBV20-1 and TRBJ1-2; D call uncertain. V lost 6 bases to trimming and J lost 7 bases, with 12 bases between them. Germline V lookup: CDR1 DFQATT, CDR2 SNEGSKA (reference sequence). The CDR3 is 11 residues long. CDR3 loop: CSARTAFGYTF. DNA for the CDR3: TGCAGTGCCCGGACGGCGTTTGGCTACACCTTC.

This clonotype was seen many times. The chain recombines TRBV20-1 with TRBJ2-1; 10 nucleotides agree with TRBD1. The CDR3 runs to 15 residues. Trimming cost V 0 bases and J 6 bases; bases outside gene matches: 5. CDR1 is DFQATT and CDR2 is SNEGSKA in the germline V gene (reference sequence). The CDR3 DNA is TGCAGTGCTAGAGATCGGGACAGGGGCTCCAATGAGCAGTTCTTC. This encodes CSARDRDRGSNEQFF.

V gene TRBV20-1 combines with J gene TRBJ2-1, with D perhaps TRBD1 (6 bases). V was shortened by 5 bases and J by 1 base, with 15 bases between the two germline ends. Per germline, CDR1 DFQATT and CDR2 SNEGSKA (reference sequence). The CDR3 is 15 amino acids. CDR3 region: CSAGDIGFSYNEQFF. The CDR3 coding sequence is TGCAGTGCTGGGGACATTGGATTTTCCTACAATGAGCAGTTCTTC.

Only a few counts were recorded for this clonotype. V is TRBV4-1 and J is TRBJ2-7, with a possible D match to TRBD2 (5 bases). The V gene's germline CDR1 is MGHRA and CDR2 YSYEKL. This CDR3 is 16 amino acids long. V was clipped by 3 bases and J by 0 bases, with 15 bases between them. This chain's CDR3 is CASSQAAEPSSYEQYF. CDR3 bases: TGCGCCAGCAGCCAGGCAGCGGAACCGAGCTCCTACGAGCAGTACTTC.

This clonotype was seen many times. The chain is built from TRBV7-2 and TRBJ1-1; D is possibly TRBD1 (5 bases). Germline CDR1 is SGHTA and CDR2 is FQGNSA. The V end was cut by 6 bases, the J end by 8 bases, with 16 bases between. This CDR3 has 13 residues. The DNA for the CDR3 is TGTGCCAGCAGTCATTTAGGGGCCAAGGAAGCTTTCTTT. It translates to CASSHLGAKEAFF.

This clonotype has only a few counts. This chain links TRBV14 with TRBJ2-1; TRBD2 matches at 14 bases. In germline, CDR1 is SGHDN, CDR2 FVKESK. The CDR3 runs to 18 residues. The V segment lost 1 base and the J segment 7 bases; nucleotides outside the gene matches: 9. As DNA, the CDR3 is TGTGCCAGCAGCCAAGCCACGACTAGCGGGGGGGCCGAAAATGAGCAGTTCTTC. This encodes CASSQATTSGGAENEQFF.

This clonotype was seen ten or more times. The rearrangement links TRBV20-1 to TRBJ2-7; D gene uncertain. Germline assignment: CDR1 DFQATT and CDR2 SNEGSKA (reference sequence). Trimming removed 1 base at V and 4 bases at J, with 11 bases between. The CDR3 runs to 13 residues. In DNA, the CDR3 is TGCAGTGCTAGAGCAGGTCTCGTGTACGAGCAGTACTTC. This codes for CSARAGLVYEQYF.

This clonotype was detected many times. The CDR3 loop reads CASRLRLADSYEQYF. In DNA form, the CDR3 reads TGTGCCAGCAGACTTCGACTAGCGGACTCCTACGAGCAGTACTTC. This chain joins TRBV2 and TRBJ2-7; TRBD2 agrees at 9 bases. CDR1 and CDR2 from the germline V gene are SNHLY and FYNNEI. There are 15 residues in the CDR3. The ends lost 6 bases at V and 0 bases at J; junction bases unmatched: 6.

This clonotype was seen ten or more times. This chain links TRBV13 with TRBJ2-3; TRBD2 agrees at 9 bases. The CDR3 is made up of 18 amino acids. With V trimmed by 5 bases and J by 5 bases, 17 bases remained unmatched. Germline-derived CDR1 and CDR2 are PRHDT and FYEKMQ (reference sequence). The DNA for the CDR3 is TGTGCCAGCAGCCCCGTGGTTGAAGCGGGAGGTGAGGGAGATACGCAGTATTTT. Translation: CASSPVVEAGGEGDTQYF.

The rearrangement joins TRBV5-1 to TRBJ1-4, with 9 bases identical to TRBD1. The junction had 3 bases not matched to a gene; V was cut back by 4 bases and J by 2 bases. From germline, CDR1 is SGHRS and CDR2 YFSETQ. This CDR3 spans 15 amino acids. The chain's CDR3 is CASSNDRGTNEKLFF. For the CDR3, the DNA is TGCGCCAGCAGCAACGACAGGGGGACTAATGAAAAACTGTTTTTT.

V usage is TRBV7-9 and J usage is TRBJ2-7, with 8 bases that match TRBD1. The CDR3 has 15 amino acids. Trimming cost V 5 bases and J 2 bases; bases outside gene matches: 8. Germline V gene lookup returns CDR1 SEHNR and CDR2 FQNEAQ (reference sequence). CDR3 nucleotides: TGTGCCAGCAGCCCCGGACAGGGTGTTGCCTACGAGCAGTACTTC. Translation: CASSPGQGVAYEQYF.

V gene TRBV12-5 combines with J gene TRBJ2-6; D may match TRBD1 or TRBD2 (5 bases each). This CDR3 spans 17 amino acids. Germline V CDR1 and CDR2: LGHNT, FRNRAP. The germline V and J ends were trimmed by 9 bases and 4 bases, with 22 bases remaining between them. Written as DNA, the CDR3 is TGTGCTAGCCACCGGGGCAGGGCCCTCGGAGGGGCCAACGTCCTGACTTTC. It codes for CASHRGRALGGANVLTF.

The chain joins TRBV9 to TRBJ2-3, with D possibly TRBD1 on 6 matching bases. The CDR3 contains 16 residues. The V gene lost 3 bases and the J gene lost 2 bases, with 16 bases spanning the gap. The germline V gene encodes CDR1 SGDLS and CDR2 YYNGEE. CDR3: CASSANPGTSTDTQYF. The CDR3 bases are TGTGCCAGCAGCGCAAATCCCGGGACATCCACAGATACGCAGTATTTT.

This clonotype was observed a few times. V is TRBV24-1 and J is TRBJ2-2; D gene ambiguous. This CDR3 has 15 residues. CDR1 is KGHDR and CDR2 is SFDVKD in the germline V gene. V lost 4 bases and J 5 bases, leaving 13 bases between the germline ends. The CDR3 nucleotides read TGTGCCACCAGTGACGTAGAGAGTGGGACCGGGGAGCTGTTTTTT. It translates to CATSDVESGTGELFF.

This clonotype showed up many times. The chain carries TRBV2 and TRBJ2-7; no definite D call. Trimming cost V 6 bases and J 0 bases, with 12 bases left between them. The CDR3 has 14 amino acids. Germline-derived CDR1 and CDR2 are SNHLY and FYNNEI. The CDR3 sequence is CASRRMETSYEQYF. The CDR3 bases are TGTGCCAGCAGAAGGATGGAGACCTCCTACGAGCAGTACTTC.

This clonotype was recorded a few times. J is TRBJ2-7 and V is TRBV4-1; 10 bases match TRBD2. The CDR3 has 14 amino acids. V shed 5 bases, J shed 8 bases, and the junction held 9 bases outside the gene matches. Germline assignment: CDR1 MGHRA and CDR2 YSYEKL. CDR3 protein: CASSTLAGEGKQYF. The CDR3 DNA is TGCGCCAGCAGCACCCTAGCGGGAGAGGGTAAGCAGTACTTC.

This clonotype was recorded many times. This chain links TRBV12-3 or TRBV12-4 with TRBJ2-7, with D possibly matching TRBD1 (5 bases). The CDR3 has 13 residues. V was cut by 9 bases and J by 2 bases, with 14 bases left in between. CDR3 nucleotides: TGTGCCAGTGGCCGACAGCGAGCCTACGAGCAGTACTTC. Its protein is CASGRQRAYEQYF.

This clonotype was seen at least ten times. This chain joins TRBV6-1 and TRBJ2-3; 7 bases line up with TRBD2. The V and J ends lost 5 bases and 1 base, in that order; junction bases with no gene match: 3. The CDR3 length is 14 residues. CDR1 MNHNS and CDR2 SASEGT come from the germline V gene. In DNA form, the CDR3 reads TGTGCCAGCAGTACAACTAGCGGCACAGATACGCAGTATTTT. Amino acids: CASSTTSGTDTQYF.

The sample holds a few counts of this clonotype. The chain carries TRBV20-1 and TRBJ1-1, with a possible D match to TRBD1 (6 bases). V lost 5 bases and J lost 1, with 11 bases in between. Germline lookup yields CDR1 DFQATT and CDR2 SNEGSKA (reference sequence). The CDR3 has 13 residues. In DNA form, the CDR3 reads TGCAGTGCTCAGGACAGAGGGAACACTGAAGCTTTCTTT. This encodes CSAQDRGNTEAFF.

In its sample, this clonotype was seen many times. V is TRBV7-9 and J is TRBJ1-1; D call uncertain. CDR3 length: 14 amino acids. CDR1 and CDR2 from the germline V gene are SEHNR and FQNEAQ (reference sequence). V gave up 5 bases and J gave up 8 bases, with 18 bases separating them. The CDR3 DNA follows: TGTGCCAGCAGCCTAAGTTTGAATGGACCCGAAGCTTTCTTT. This encodes CASSLSLNGPEAFF.

The table lists this clonotype with many counts. The chain recombines TRBV18 with TRBJ2-7, with no clear D. The CDR3 has 14 residues. CDR1 is KGHSH, CDR2 LQKENI, per germline. V lost 5 bases to trimming and J lost 2 bases, with 13 bases between them. The CDR3 loop reads CASSVIAVPYEQYF. The CDR3 DNA follows: TGTGCCAGCTCAGTCATAGCTGTCCCCTACGAGCAGTACTTC.

Many counts were recorded for this clonotype. This chain uses TRBV6-5 with TRBJ2-7, with D perhaps TRBD2 (5 bases). Germline values: CDR1 MNHEY, CDR2 SVGAGI. Trimming took off 2 bases at V and 0 bases at J, with 11 bases between the two ends. CDR3 size: 15 residues. CDR3 nucleotide sequence: TGTGCCAGCAGTTACGGGGTAGGGAGCTCCTACGAGCAGTACTTC. Translation gives CASSYGVGSSYEQYF.

V gene TRBV10-3 combines with J gene TRBJ1-4; maybe TRBD1 (5 bases). The V gene's germline CDR1 is ENHRY and CDR2 SYGVKD. V lost 2 bases to trimming and J lost 3 bases, with 13 bases between them. The CDR3 totals 16 residues. The CDR3 here is CAISEMRGAANEKLFF. The CDR3 nucleotides are TGTGCCATCAGTGAGATGAGGGGAGCAGCTAATGAAAAACTGTTTTTT.

The gene calls are TRBV6-1 and TRBJ2-3, with TRBD2 matching over 11 bases. The CDR3 length is 17 residues. V lost 7 bases and J lost 3; bases outside the gene matches: 12. CDR1 is MNHNS, CDR2 SASEGT, per germline. CDR3 loop: CASTARASGRRTDTQYF. The CDR3 coding sequence is TGTGCCAGCACGGCAAGGGCTAGCGGGAGGAGGACAGATACGCAGTATTTT.

This clonotype has ten or more counts. The gene calls are TRBV20-1 and TRBJ2-1; 8 bases align to TRBD2. Trimming took 5 bases from V and 5 from J; bases not matched to a gene: 11. The CDR3 is 15 residues long. CDR1 and CDR2 (germline): DFQATT, SNEGSKA (reference sequence). CDR3 DNA: TGCAGTGCTCCTCAAGGTCGAGCGGGGGACAATGAGCAGTTCTTC. It codes for CSAPQGRAGDNEQFF.

This chain connects TRBV5-1 to TRBJ1-1, with a tentative D call TRBD1 (5 bases). Trimming stripped 3 bases from V and 7 bases from J, with 13 bases between. The CDR3 length is 13 residues. Germline V CDR1 and CDR2: SGHRS, YFSETQ. CDR3: CASSWDFGSEAFF. The CDR3 DNA sequence: TGCGCCAGCAGCTGGGACTTCGGCAGTGAAGCTTTCTTT. The variable domain in full, completed from reference TRBV5-1 and TRBJ1-1, reads KAGVTQTPRYLIKTRGQQVTLSCSPISGHRSVSWYQQTPGQGLQFLFEYFSETQRNKGNFPGRFSGRQFSNSRSEMNVSTLELGDSALYLCASSWDFGSEAFFGQGTRLTVV.